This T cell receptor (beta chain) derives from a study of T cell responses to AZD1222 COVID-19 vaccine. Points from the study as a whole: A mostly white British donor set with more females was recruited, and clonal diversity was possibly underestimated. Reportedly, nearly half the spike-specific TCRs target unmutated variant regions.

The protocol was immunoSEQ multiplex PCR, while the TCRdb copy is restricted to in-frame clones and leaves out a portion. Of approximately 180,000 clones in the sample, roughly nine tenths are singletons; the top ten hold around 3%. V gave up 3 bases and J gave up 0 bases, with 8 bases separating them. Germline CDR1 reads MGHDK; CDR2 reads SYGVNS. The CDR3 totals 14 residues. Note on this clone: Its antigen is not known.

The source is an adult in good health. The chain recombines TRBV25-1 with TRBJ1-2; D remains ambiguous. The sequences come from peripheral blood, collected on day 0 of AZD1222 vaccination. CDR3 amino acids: CASSERTANYGYTF. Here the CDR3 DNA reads TGTGCCAGCAGTGAGCGAACAGCTAACTATGGCTACACCTTC.